This T cell receptor (beta chain) was profiled in a study of STAT5B mutations in CD4+ large granular lymphocyte leukemia. Study overall: Healthy donors showed HLA-associated enrichment of the CDR3 'QG' motif.

On this clone: Antigen specificity is unknown.

Findings and caveats of the study: 8/27 top patient clones versus 2/35 control clones were TRBV06-family.

The CDR3 sequence is 14 residues long. Looked up from germline, CDR1 is SQVTM and CDR2 is ANQGSEA. V was cut by 8 bases and J by 4 bases, with 20 bases left in between. The table came from immunoSEQ multiplex PCR; TCRdb's copy has only in-frame clones and leaves some out. The sample includes tens of thousands of clones, about 81% of them seen just once. This rearrangement joins TRBV29-1 to TRBJ2-5, with D possibly matching TRBD2 (6 bases). Sequenced: CD4+ T cells from blood buffy coats. The receptor was isolated from a human donor in good health. The DNA for the CDR3 is TGCAGCACAAGGGAGGAGTGGGGCGCAGAGACCCAGTACTTC. This sequence encodes CSTREEWGAETQYF.